The rows below give T cell receptor beta chains drawn from one sample of a study of shared clonotypes between healthy human individuals. This table comes from immunoSEQ multiplex PCR, and its TCRdb copy is limited to in-frame clones, with some not included. Among 2 million to 2.5 million clones, about 94% were seen once, and the ten largest hold roughly 0.13%. The source material was naive CD4+ T cells sorted from blood. Receptor source: a man between 18 and 29 years old in good health. The CDR3 runs from the conserved cysteine through the conserved F or W. Fields, in order: J gene, clone size, V gene, D gene, CDR3 DNA, CDR3 protein. D genes are given only for firm matches. The size entry is marked missing in some rows and otherwise reads once, few, many or a size class.

j_gene: TRBJ2-7; abundance: -; v_gene: TRBV18; d_gene: -; CDR3nt: TGTGCCAGCTCACCAGCCGGGACAAGGTACGAGCAGTACTTC; CDR3aa: CASSPAGTRYEQYF
j_gene: TRBJ2-5; abundance: -; v_gene: TRBV4-1; d_gene: -; CDR3nt: TGCGCCAGCAGCCAAGACAGGCCAACTGCCGAGACCCAGTACTTC; CDR3aa: CASSQDRPTAETQYF
j_gene: TRBJ2-2; abundance: -; v_gene: TRBV6-5; d_gene: -; CDR3nt: TGTGCCAGCAGGGGGGAGCGGCCCAGTGGCGGGGAGCTGTTTTTT; CDR3aa: CASRGERPSGGELFF
j_gene: TRBJ2-5; abundance: -; v_gene: TRBV6-6; d_gene: -; CDR3nt: TGTGCCAGCAGTTACTCGAGCATGGTGCAAGAGACCCAGTACTTC; CDR3aa: CASSYSSMVQETQYF
j_gene: TRBJ1-1; abundance: -; v_gene: TRBV11-2; d_gene: -; CDR3nt: TGTGCCAGCAGCCCCCATGCAGGACTCACTGAAGCTTTCTTT; CDR3aa: CASSPHAGLTEAFF
j_gene: TRBJ2-5; abundance: once; v_gene: TRBV10-3; d_gene: -; CDR3nt: TGTGCCATCAGTGAGCCCCAACGTGCCCAGTACTTC; CDR3aa: CAISEPQRAQYF
j_gene: TRBJ2-7; abundance: -; v_gene: TRBV5-1; d_gene: -; CDR3nt: TGCGCCAGCAGCTTGAGTACAGCTAGCTCCTACGAGCAGTACTTC; CDR3aa: CASSLSTASSYEQYF
j_gene: TRBJ2-7; abundance: -; v_gene: TRBV5-1; d_gene: TRBD1; CDR3nt: TGCGCCAGCAGCTTGGACAGGGGACCCTACGAGCAGTACTTC; CDR3aa: CASSLDRGPYEQYF
j_gene: TRBJ1-1; abundance: -; v_gene: TRBV9; d_gene: TRBD1; CDR3nt: TGTGCCAGCAGCGCACTTTCAGACGGACAGGTGGGTGAAGCTTTCTTT; CDR3aa: CASSALSDGQVGEAFF
j_gene: TRBJ2-3; abundance: -; v_gene: TRBV19; d_gene: TRBD1; CDR3nt: TGTGCCAGTCATCAACAGGGGACAGGCACAGATACGCAGTATTTT; CDR3aa: CASHQQGTGTDTQYF
j_gene: TRBJ1-1; abundance: -; v_gene: TRBV5-1; d_gene: TRBD1; CDR3nt: TGCTCAAGCTCTACAGGGGAGAACACTGAAGCTTTCTTT; CDR3aa: CSSSTGENTEAFF
j_gene: TRBJ2-5; abundance: -; v_gene: TRBV5-4; d_gene: TRBD2; CDR3nt: TGTGCCAGCAGCCTTACGGGGGGGGTTCAAGAGACCCAGTACTTC; CDR3aa: CASSLTGGVQETQYF
j_gene: TRBJ2-7; abundance: -; v_gene: TRBV1; d_gene: -; CDR3nt: TGCACCAGCAGCCCAATCACAGGGATCCACTCCTACGAGCAGTACTTC; CDR3aa: CTSSPITGIHSYEQYF